The clone carrying this T cell receptor (beta chain) was found once. The antigen remains undetermined. CDR3 size: 15 residues. The V end lost 2 bases, the J end lost 0 bases, and 8 bases lay between the germline ends. Germline CDR1 MNHEY, CDR2 SVGAGI. The data were obtained in a study of OX40 agonist ivuxolimab in advanced cancers. Regarding the study as a whole: CD4+ and CD8+ blood T cells expanded clonally by week 6 at 0.1 to 3.0 mg/kg.

Generated by immunoSEQ multiplex PCR, the TCRdb table keeps only in-frame clones and is missing some. The sample lists about 130,000 clones, around 93% occurring once. The starting material was CD4+ or CD8+ T cells sorted from blood, obtained in a trial of the OX40 agonist ivuxolimab. J is TRBJ1-5 and V is TRBV6-5; possibly TRBD1 for D (5 bases). The clonotype comes from an adult with an advanced solid tumor such as melanoma, head and neck, liver or kidney cancer. DNA for the CDR3: TGTGCCAGCAGTTACGACAGTTATAGCAATCAGCCCCAGCATTTT. Encoded protein: CASSYDSYSNQPQHF.